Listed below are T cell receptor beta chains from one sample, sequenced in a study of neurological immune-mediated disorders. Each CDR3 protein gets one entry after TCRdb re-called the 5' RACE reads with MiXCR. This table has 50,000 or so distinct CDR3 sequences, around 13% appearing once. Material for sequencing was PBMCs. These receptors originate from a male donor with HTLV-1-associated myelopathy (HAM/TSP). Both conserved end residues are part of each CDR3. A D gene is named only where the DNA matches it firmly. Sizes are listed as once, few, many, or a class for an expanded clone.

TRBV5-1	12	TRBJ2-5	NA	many	CASSLESKTQYF	TGCGCCAGCAGCTTGGAGTCGAAGACCCAGTACTTC
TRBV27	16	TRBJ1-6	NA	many	CASSLIGAPGNSPLHF	TGTGCCAGCAGTTTAATAGGGGCTCCGGGGAATTCACCCCTCCACTTT
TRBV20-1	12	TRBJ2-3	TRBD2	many	CSGSGGIDTQYF	TGCAGTGGTAGCGGGGGTATAGATACGCAGTATTTT
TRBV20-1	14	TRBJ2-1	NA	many	CSARGTDPYNEQFF	TGCAGTGCTAGAGGGACAGACCCCTACAATGAGCAGTTCTTC
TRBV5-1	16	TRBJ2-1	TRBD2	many	CASSIFSGVFYNEQFF	TGCGCCAGCAGCATCTTTAGCGGGGTCTTCTACAATGAGCAGTTCTTC
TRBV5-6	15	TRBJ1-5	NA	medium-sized	CASSSLRVGNQPQHF	TGTGCCAGCAGCTCTCTTCGGGTCGGTAATCAGCCCCAGCATTTT
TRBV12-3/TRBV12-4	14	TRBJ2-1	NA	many	CASRPQTVNNEQFF	TGTGCCAGCAGACCCCAGACGGTAAACAATGAGCAGTTCTTC
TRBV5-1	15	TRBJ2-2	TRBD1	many	CASSDGQGHTGELFF	TGCGCCAGCAGCGATGGACAGGGGCATACCGGGGAGCTGTTTTTT
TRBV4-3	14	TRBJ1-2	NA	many	CASSLSNGGRGYTF	TGCGCCAGCAGCCTCTCCAATGGGGGCCGGGGCTACACCTTC
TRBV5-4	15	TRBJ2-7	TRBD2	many	CASSLGQRGSYEQYF	TGTGCCAGCAGCTTGGGCCAGCGGGGCTCCTACGAGCAGTACTTC
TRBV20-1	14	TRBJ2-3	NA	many	CSVPPSTSTDTQYF	TGCAGTGTCCCCCCCAGTACTAGCACAGATACGCAGTATTTT
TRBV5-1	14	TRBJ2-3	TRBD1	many	CASSRDRSTDTQYF	TGCGCCAGCAGCCGGGACAGGAGCACAGATACGCAGTATTTT
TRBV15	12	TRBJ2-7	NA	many	CATQGHHYEQYF	TGTGCCACCCAGGGTCACCACTACGAGCAGTACTTC
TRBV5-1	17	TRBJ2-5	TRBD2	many	CASSLGLAGASQETQYF	TGCGCCAGCAGCCTGGGGCTAGCGGGGGCATCACAAGAGACCCAGTACTTC
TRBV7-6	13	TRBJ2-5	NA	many	CASSPRQKSAQYF	TGTGCCAGCAGCCCTCGACAGAAGTCGGCCCAGTACTTC
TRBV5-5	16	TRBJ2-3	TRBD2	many	CASSSQPGLTTDTQYF	TGTGCCAGCAGCAGCCAACCGGGACTAACTACAGATACGCAGTATTTT
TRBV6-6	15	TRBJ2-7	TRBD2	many	CASSRPGLANYEQYF	TGTGCCAGCAGTCGACCGGGACTAGCGAACTACGAGCAGTACTTC
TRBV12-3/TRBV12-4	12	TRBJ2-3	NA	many	CASSFETDTQYF	TGTGCCAGCAGTTTTGAGACAGATACGCAGTATTTT
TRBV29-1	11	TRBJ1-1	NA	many	CSGGWGTEAFF	TGCAGCGGGGGGTGGGGCACTGAAGCTTTCTTT